This TCR beta chain was found in a study of tumor and adjacent non-tumor tissue in lung cancer. Overall study context: The cohort had roughly 11 adenocarcinoma, 2 squamous cell and 1 small cell patients.

Trimming at V came to 8 bases and at J to 2 bases, leaving 8 bases not matched to a gene. Germline lookup yields CDR1 MDHEN and CDR2 SYDVKM. The CDR3 is 14 amino acids. A modified ARM-PCR protocol with three rounds of nested PCR amplified TCRbeta. One entry per CDR3 protein, called by TCRdb with MiXCR from the multiplex PCR reads. The profile covers 68,000 or so distinct CDR3 sequences, with almost 60% appearing a single time and 20% to 25% taken by the ten largest. RNA was extracted from bulk tissue without any cell sorting. This chain links TRBV28 with TRBJ2-5, with 7 nucleotides matching TRBD1. Specimen: lung tumor tissue. The receptor's source is a man aged 50 or older with non-small cell lung cancer. CDR3 DNA sequence: TGTGCCAGCTCTGGACAGGAGGTACAAGAGACCCAGTACTTC. Translating it yields CASSGQEVQETQYF.